This T cell receptor beta chain was identified in a study of neurological immune-mediated disorders (dated by TCRdb to about 2019). Background on the whole study: Of the 35 or so multiple sclerosis patients, around 30 had relapsing-remitting MS and 3 had secondary progressive MS. The approximately 110 TCR-beta libraries covered PBMC samples along with longitudinal samples, technical triplicates, and paired sorted CD4+ and CD8+ T-cell subsets. The cohort included approximately 68 subjects: some 15 with HAM/TSP, approximately 34 with multiple sclerosis, and approximately 20 healthy controls. The study compared peripheral blood TCR-beta repertoires of HTLV-I-associated myelopathy (HAM/TSP) patients, multiple sclerosis patients and healthy controls using UMI-based sequencing.

This clonotype has a count of ten or more. Its binding antigen is unknown. No per-base quality is available; no much larger clone lies one base away. TCR libraries for sorted subsets were made from under 1.1 million sorted CD4+ or CD8+ T cells. The multiple sclerosis patients were enrolled in a US clinical protocol that used magnetic resonance imaging to evaluate disease progression. Peripheral blood was subjected to Ficoll-Hypaque density gradient centrifugation to isolate PBMCs, which were then cryopreserved in liquid nitrogen. The study also sequenced paired sorted CD4+ and CD8+ subsets from healthy controls, HAM/TSP patients and MS patients. The germline V gene supplies CDR1 SGHDN and CDR2 FVKESK. Trimming takes 4 bases from V and 1 base from J, and the germline ends sit 10 bases apart. Including cysteine and phenylalanine, the CDR3 has 15 amino acids. Solely the CDR3 DNA is kept, with 45 bases framed from the first base.

Here is what the overall study found, with its caveats: Phylogenetic analysis grouped repertoires from 18 of 34 MS patients into a cluster of related CDR3 sequences, suggesting a possible repertoire-level signature. No identical CDR3 amino acid sequences were found to be shared among expanded clones across subjects, suggesting that TCR-beta repertoires were private in all groups. The highest TCR clonal expansion was observed in HAM/TSP patients, whereas the lowest was observed in MS patients, even when compared with healthy controls. No clinical or MRI features were associated with the MS cluster, and the authors said that larger cohorts are needed.

cDNA was synthesized by template-switch 5'RACE using a primer with a 10-nucleotide random unique molecular identifier that tagged each TCR transcript. Over 170 million TCR-beta sequences, covering 15-18 subjects, were produced in each sequencing run. The RNeasy kit was used for extraction of total RNA. The KAPA Real-time Library Amplification kit was used to amplify TCR-beta VDJ regions with primers for the TCR constant region and the 5'RACE anchor. Sample indexes and Illumina adaptors were added in a first PCR, and a second PCR then increased library yield. The roughly 650 bp TCR product was size-selected on a 2% E-gel SizeSelection system after Ampure bead purification. Library quality was checked on a Bioanalyzer, concentration was measured with Qubit, and libraries were quantified with the Kapa Library Quantification kit before pooling. An Illumina HiSeq 2500 was used to sequence the libraries paired-end at 2 x 150 bp. To increase sequence diversity, roughly 24-31% phiX was spiked into each library pool. From the authors' description of their analysis: Quality-filtered reads were processed with the UMI-based MiGEC pipeline, and over 90% of raw TCR sequences were removed by the MiGEC pipeline during error correction. VDJ genes were aligned to IMGT germline references, and each clonotype was defined by a unique CDR3 amino acid sequence together with V-J genes. Clonal expansion, Shannon diversity, and CDR3 relatedness (CalcPairwiseDistances, ClusterSamples) were evaluated with VDJtools, and phylogenetic trees were built with CLCbio workbench. Expanded clones were defined as having at least 8 unique UMIs, based on coefficient-of-variation modelling across technical triplicates. In-frame beta chains were kept once TCRdb had trimmed the public reads at Q25 with fastp and called clones with MiXCR. Duplicate CDR3 protein sequences are folded into a single record with the most common DNA and genes. TCRdb, not the original authors, processed these V and J calls. The table for this sample lists about 55,000 distinct CDR3 sequences; 3% to 4.5% of them were counted only once. The ten largest clones add up to roughly 2% of the sample.

The sequencing sample was made of CD4+ T cells from blood. This TCR was sampled from a woman between 40 and 50 years old with multiple sclerosis. This chain is built from TRBV14 and TRBJ2-2; a weak D assignment points to TRBD2 (5 bases agree). CDR3 loop: CASSPHGGNTGELFF. The bases read TGTGCCAGCAGCCCCCATGGAGGGAACACCGGGGAGCTGTTTTTT. The CDR3, completed at both ends by the reference TRBV14 and TRBJ2-2 genes, gives the full variable domain EAGVTQFPSHSVIEKGQTVTLRCDPISGHDNLYWYRRVMGKEIKFLLHFVKESKQDESGMPNNRFLAERTGGTYSTLKVQPAELEDSGVYFCASSPHGGNTGELFFGEGSRLTVL.